This record concerns one TCR beta chain sequence. Here immunoSEQ multiplex PCR was the method, and the copy in TCRdb shows in-frame clones only, minus some. The profile shows 120,000 or so clones, 85% to 95% of them singletons. This sample is part of a study of control samples from healthy donors and cancer patients. The V gene's germline CDR1 is SGHRS and CDR2 YFSETQ. The length of the CDR3 is 15 residues. The V and J ends lost 5 bases and 6 bases respectively, with 17 bases between them. The TCR sequence derives from a man in his fifties with head and neck cancer. The rearrangement joins TRBV5-1 to TRBJ2-2; D might be TRBD1 (5 bases). What was sequenced was PBMCs. The CDR3 coding sequence is TGCGCCAGCAGGACAGCTGAGGTCGTGGCCGGGGAGCTGTTTTTT. Its translation is CASRTAEVVAGELFF.